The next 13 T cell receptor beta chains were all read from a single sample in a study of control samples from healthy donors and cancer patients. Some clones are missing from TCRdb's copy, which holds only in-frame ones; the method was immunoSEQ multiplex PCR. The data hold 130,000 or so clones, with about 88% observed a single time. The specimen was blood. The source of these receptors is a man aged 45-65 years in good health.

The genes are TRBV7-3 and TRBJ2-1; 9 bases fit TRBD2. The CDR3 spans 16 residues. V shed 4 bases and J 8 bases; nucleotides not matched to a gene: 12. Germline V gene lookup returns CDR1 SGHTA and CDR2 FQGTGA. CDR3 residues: CASSSHPGLASDEQFF. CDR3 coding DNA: TGTGCCAGCAGCTCCCACCCGGGACTAGCCTCGGATGAGCAGTTCTTC.

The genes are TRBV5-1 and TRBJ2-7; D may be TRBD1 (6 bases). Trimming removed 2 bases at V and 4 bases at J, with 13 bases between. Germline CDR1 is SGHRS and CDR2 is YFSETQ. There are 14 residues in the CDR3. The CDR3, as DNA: TGCGCCAGCAGCTTAGAATTCAGGGGATACGAGCAGTACTTC. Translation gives CASSLEFRGYEQYF.

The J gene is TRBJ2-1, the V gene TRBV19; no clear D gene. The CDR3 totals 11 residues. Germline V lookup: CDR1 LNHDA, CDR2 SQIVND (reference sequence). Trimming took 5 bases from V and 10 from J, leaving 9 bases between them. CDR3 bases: TGTGCCAGTAGTCAGCGACTCGAGCAGTTCTTC. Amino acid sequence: CASSQRLEQFF. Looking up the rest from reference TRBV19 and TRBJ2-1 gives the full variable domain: DGGITQSPKYLFRKEGQNVTLSCEQNLNHDAMYWYRQDPGQGLRLIYYSQIVNDFQKGDIAEGYSVSREKKESFPLTVTSAQKNPTAFYLCASSQRLEQFFGPGTRLTVL.

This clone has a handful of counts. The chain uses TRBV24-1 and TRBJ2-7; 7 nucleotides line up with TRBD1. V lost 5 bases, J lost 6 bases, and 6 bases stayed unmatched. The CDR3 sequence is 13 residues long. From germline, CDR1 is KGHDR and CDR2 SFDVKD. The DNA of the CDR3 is TGTGCCACCAGTGGCCGGTCAGGGGGCGAGCAGTACTTC. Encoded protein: CATSGRSGGEQYF.

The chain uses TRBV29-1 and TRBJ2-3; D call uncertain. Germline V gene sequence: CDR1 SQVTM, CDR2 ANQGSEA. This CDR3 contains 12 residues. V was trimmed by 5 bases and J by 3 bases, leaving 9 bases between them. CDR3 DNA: TGCAGCGTTCGGGCCCAAACAGATACGCAGTATTTT. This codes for CSVRAQTDTQYF.

Written as DNA, the CDR3 is TGCGCCAGCACTGAATACCCTCCGGCGGAAAGAACCGGGGAGCTGTTTTTT. It yields the protein CASTEYPPAERTGELFF. This sequence joins TRBV10-2 and TRBJ2-2; D remains unclear. Germline assignment: CDR1 WSHSY and CDR2 SAAADI. This CDR3 region has 17 residues. Trimming took 7 bases from V and 5 from J, leaving 23 bases between them.

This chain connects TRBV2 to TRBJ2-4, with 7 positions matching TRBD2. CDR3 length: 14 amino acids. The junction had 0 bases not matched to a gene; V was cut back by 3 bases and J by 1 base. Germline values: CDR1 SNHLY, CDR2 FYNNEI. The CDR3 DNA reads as TGTGCCAGCAGTGAGGGGGGGGCCAAAAACATTCAGTACTTC. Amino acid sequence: CASSEGGAKNIQYF. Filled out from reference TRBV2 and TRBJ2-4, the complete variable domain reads EPEVTQTPSHQVTQMGQEVILRCVPISNHLYFYWYRQILGQKVEFLVSFYNNEISEKSEIFDDQFSVERPDGSNFTLKIRSTKLEDSAMYFCASSEGGAKNIQYFGAGTRLSVL.

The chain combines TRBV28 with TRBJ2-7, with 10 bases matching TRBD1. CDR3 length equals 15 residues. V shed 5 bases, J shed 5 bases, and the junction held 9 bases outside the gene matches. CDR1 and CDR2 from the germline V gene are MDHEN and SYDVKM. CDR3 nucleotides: TGTGCCAGCAGTCCCGGGACAGGGGTAGTCCACGAGCAGTACTTC. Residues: CASSPGTGVVHEQYF.

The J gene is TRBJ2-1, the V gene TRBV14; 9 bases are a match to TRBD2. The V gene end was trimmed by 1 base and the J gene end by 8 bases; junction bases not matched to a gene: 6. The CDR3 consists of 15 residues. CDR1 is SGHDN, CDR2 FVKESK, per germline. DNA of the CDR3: TGTGCCAGCAGCCAAGGCCTAGCGGGGTGGTATGAGCAGTTCTTC. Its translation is CASSQGLAGWYEQFF.

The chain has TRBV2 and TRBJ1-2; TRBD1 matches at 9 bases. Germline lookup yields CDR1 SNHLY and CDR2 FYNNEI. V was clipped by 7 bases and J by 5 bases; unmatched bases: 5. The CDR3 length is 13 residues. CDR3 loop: CASKDRGIYGYTF. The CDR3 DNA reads TGTGCCAGCAAGGACAGGGGAATTTATGGCTACACCTTC.

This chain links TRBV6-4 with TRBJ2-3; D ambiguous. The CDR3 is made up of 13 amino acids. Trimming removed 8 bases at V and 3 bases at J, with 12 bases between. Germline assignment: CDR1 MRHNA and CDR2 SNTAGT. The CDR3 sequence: CASDGLRTDTQYF. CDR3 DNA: TGTGCCAGCGACGGCCTAAGGACAGATACGCAGTATTTT.

CDR3 in DNA: TGTGCCAGTAGTCGACCCACGGGACAGGGCTCTGATCCCCTCCACTTT. This codes for CASSRPTGQGSDPLHF. V is TRBV19 and J is TRBJ1-6, with 9 nucleotides matching TRBD1. The CDR3 is made up of 16 amino acids. Germline assignment: CDR1 LNHDA and CDR2 SQIVND (reference sequence). The ends lost 5 bases at V and 13 bases at J; junction bases unmatched: 15. Filled out from reference TRBV19 and TRBJ1-6, the complete variable domain reads DGGITQSPKYLFRKEGQNVTLSCEQNLNHDAMYWYRQDPGQGLRLIYYSQIVNDFQKGDIAEGYSVSREKKESFPLTVTSAQKNPTAFYLCASSRPTGQGSDPLHFGNGTRLTVT.

CDR3 bases: TGTGCCAGCTCACCACTTGGGACAGGGGTTACTGAAGCTTTCTTT. This encodes CASSPLGTGVTEAFF. The chain has TRBV18 and TRBJ1-1, with TRBD1 matching 10 bases. The germline gives CDR1 KGHSH, CDR2 LQKENI. The CDR3 sequence is 15 residues long. J was trimmed by 5 bases and V by 1 base; bases with no gene match: 4.